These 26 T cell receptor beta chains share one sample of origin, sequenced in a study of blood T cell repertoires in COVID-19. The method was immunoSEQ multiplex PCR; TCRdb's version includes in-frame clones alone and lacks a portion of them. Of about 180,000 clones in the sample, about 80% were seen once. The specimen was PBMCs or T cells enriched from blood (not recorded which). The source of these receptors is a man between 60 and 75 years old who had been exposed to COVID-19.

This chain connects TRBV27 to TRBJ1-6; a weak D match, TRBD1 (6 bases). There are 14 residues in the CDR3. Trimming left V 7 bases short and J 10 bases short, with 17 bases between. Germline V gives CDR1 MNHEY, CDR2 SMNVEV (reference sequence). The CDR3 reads CASTQGRGWSPLHF. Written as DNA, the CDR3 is TGTGCCAGCACCCAGGGGCGAGGATGGTCACCCCTCCACTTT.

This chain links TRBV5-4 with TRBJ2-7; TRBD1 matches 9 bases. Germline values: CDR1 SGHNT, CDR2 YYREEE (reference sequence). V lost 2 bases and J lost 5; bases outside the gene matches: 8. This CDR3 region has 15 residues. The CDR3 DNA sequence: TGTGCCAGCAGCTTACCGGGACAGGGTGGCCACGAGCAGTACTTC. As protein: CASSLPGQGGHEQYF.

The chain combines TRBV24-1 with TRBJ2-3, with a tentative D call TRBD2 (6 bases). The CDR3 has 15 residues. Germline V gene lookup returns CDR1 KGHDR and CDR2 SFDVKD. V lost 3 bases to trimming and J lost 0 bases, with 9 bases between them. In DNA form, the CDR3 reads TGTGCCACCAGTGATGCCGGGACTAGCACAGATACGCAGTATTTT. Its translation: CATSDAGTSTDTQYF.

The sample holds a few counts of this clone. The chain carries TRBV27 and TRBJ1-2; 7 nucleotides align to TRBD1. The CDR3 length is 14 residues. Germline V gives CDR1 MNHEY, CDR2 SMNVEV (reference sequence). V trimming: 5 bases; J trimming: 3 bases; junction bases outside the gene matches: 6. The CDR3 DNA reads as TGTGCCAGCAGTCCACGGGACAGCTACTATGGCTACACCTTC. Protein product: CASSPRDSYYGYTF.

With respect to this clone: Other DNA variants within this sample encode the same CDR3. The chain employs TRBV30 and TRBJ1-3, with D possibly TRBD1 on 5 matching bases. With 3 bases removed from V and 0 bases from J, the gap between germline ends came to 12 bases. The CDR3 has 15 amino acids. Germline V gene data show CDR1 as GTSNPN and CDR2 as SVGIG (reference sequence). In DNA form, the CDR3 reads TGTGCCTGGAGCCGGGACTCCGGCTCTGGAAACACCATATATTTT. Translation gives CAWSRDSGSGNTIYF.

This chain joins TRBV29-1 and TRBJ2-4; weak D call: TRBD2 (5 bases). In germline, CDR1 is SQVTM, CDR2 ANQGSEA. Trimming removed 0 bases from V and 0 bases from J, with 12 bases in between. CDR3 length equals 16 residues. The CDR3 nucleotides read TGCAGCGTTGAAGAATGGGAGCAGAGAGCCAAAAACATTCAGTACTTC. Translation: CSVEEWEQRAKNIQYF.

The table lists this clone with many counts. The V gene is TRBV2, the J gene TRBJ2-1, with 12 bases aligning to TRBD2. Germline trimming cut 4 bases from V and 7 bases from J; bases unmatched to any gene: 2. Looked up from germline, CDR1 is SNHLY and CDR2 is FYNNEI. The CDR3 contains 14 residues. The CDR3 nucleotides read TGTGCCAGCAGTGGGACTAGCGGGGTGAATGAGCAGTTCTTC. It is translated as CASSGTSGVNEQFF.

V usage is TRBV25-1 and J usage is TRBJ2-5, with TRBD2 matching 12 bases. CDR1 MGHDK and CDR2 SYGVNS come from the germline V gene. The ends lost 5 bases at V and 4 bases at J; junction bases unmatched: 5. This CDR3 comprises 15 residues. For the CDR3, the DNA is TGTGCCAGCAGTCTTACGGGACTAGCGGGAGAGACCCAGTACTTC. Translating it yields CASSLTGLAGETQYF.

The CDR3 protein is CASSFRQPSSGANVLTF. The CDR3 nucleotides are TGCGCCAGCAGCTTTAGACAGCCCAGCTCTGGGGCCAACGTCCTGACTTTC. The chain is built from TRBV5-1 and TRBJ2-6; TRBD1 might be the D (5 bases). The CDR3 is made up of 17 amino acids. Trimming shortened V by 2 bases and J by 0 bases, and 12 bases separated the two germline ends. The V gene's germline CDR1 is SGHRS and CDR2 YFSETQ.

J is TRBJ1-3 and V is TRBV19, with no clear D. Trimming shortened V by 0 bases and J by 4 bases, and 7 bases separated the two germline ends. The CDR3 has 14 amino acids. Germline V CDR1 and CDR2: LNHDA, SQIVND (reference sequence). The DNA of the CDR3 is TGTGCCAGTAGTATAGACTCGGGAGGAAACACCATATATTTT. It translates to CASSIDSGGNTIYF.

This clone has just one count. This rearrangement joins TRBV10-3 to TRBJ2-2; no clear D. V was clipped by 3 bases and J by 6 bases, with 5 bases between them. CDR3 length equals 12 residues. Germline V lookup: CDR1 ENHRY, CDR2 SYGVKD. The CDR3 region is CAISESAGELFF. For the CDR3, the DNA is TGTGCCATCAGTGAATCGGCCGGGGAGCTGTTTTTT.

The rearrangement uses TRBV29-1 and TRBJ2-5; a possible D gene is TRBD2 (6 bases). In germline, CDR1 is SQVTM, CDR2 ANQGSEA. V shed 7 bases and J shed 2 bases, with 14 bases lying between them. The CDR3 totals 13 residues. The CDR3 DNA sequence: TGCAGCGGTCCGGGAGTCAGGCAAGAGACCCAGTACTTC. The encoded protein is CSGPGVRQETQYF.

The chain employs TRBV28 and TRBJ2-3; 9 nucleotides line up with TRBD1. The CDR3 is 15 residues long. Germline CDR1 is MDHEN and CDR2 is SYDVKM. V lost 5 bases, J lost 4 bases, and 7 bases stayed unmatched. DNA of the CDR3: TGTGCCAGCAGTGGGGACAGGGCGGGCGCAGATACGCAGTATTTT. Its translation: CASSGDRAGADTQYF.

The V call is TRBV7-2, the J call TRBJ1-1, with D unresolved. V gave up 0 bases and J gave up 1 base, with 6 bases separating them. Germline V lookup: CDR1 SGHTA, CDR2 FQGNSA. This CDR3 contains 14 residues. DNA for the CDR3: TGTGCCAGCAGCTTAGCGTCGGGGAACACTGAAGCTTTCTTT. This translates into CASSLASGNTEAFF. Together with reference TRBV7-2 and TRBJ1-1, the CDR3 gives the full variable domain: GAGVSQSPSNKVTEKGKDVELRCDPISGHTALYWYRQSLGQGLEFLIYFQGNSAPDKSGLPSDRFSAERTGGSVSTLTIQRTQQEDSAVYLCASSLASGNTEAFFGQGTRLTVV.

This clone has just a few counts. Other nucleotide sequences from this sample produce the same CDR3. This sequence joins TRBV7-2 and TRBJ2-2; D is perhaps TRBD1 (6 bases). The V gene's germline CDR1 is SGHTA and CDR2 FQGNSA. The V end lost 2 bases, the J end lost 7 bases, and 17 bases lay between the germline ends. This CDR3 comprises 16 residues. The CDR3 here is CASSLLGTTLFGELFF. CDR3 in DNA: TGTGCCAGCAGCTTACTCGGGACAACTCTATTCGGGGAGCTGTTTTTT.

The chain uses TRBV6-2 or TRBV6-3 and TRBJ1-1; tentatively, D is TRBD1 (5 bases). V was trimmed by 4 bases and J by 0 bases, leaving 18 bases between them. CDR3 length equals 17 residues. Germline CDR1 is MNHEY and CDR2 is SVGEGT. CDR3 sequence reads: CASSLPGPGGMNTEAFF. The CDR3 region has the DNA TGTGCCAGCAGTTTACCGGGACCCGGGGGGATGAACACTGAAGCTTTCTTT.

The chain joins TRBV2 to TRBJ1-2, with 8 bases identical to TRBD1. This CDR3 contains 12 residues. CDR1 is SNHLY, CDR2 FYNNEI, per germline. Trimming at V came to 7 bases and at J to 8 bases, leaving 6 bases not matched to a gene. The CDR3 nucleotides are TGTGCCAGCACCAGGGGGCCGGGCGGCTACACCTTC. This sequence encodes CASTRGPGGYTF. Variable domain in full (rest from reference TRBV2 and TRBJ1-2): EPEVTQTPSHQVTQMGQEVILRCVPISNHLYFYWYRQILGQKVEFLVSFYNNEISEKSEIFDDQFSVERPDGSNFTLKIRSTKLEDSAMYFCASTRGPGGYTFGSGTRLTVV.

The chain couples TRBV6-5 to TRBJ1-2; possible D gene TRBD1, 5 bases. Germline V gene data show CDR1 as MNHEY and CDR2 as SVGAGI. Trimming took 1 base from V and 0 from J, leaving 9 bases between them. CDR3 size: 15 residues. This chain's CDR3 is CASSYFGGPNYGYTF. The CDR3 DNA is TGTGCCAGCAGTTACTTCGGGGGTCCTAACTATGGCTACACCTTC.

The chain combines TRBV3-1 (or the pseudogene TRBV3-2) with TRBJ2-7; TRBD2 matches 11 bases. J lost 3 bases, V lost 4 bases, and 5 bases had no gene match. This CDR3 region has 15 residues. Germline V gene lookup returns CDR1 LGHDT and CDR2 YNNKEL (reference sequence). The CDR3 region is CASSLGLADLYEQYF. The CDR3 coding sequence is TGTGCCAGCAGCCTGGGACTAGCGGACCTCTACGAGCAGTACTTC.

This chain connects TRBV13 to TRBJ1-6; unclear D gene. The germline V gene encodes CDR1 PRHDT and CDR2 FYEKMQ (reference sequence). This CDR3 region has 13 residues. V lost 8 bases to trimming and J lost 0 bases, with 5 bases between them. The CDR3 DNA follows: TGTGCCAGCCACGGCTCCTATAATTCACCCCTCCACTTT. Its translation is CASHGSYNSPLHF.

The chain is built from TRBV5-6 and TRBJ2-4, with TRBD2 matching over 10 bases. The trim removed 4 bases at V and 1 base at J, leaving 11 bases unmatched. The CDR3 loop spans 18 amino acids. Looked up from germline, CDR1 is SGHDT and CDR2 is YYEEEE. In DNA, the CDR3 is TGTGCCAGCAGCCTGGAGCGGGAGGGCCTTTCGGCCAAAAACATTCAGTACTTC. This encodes CASSLEREGLSAKNIQYF.

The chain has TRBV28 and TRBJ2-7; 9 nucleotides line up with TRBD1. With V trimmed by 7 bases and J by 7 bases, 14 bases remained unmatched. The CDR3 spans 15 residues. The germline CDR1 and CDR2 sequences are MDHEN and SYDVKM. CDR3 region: CASTGGGTGLDEQYF. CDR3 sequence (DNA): TGTGCCAGCACCGGTGGGGGGACAGGGTTGGATGAGCAGTACTTC.

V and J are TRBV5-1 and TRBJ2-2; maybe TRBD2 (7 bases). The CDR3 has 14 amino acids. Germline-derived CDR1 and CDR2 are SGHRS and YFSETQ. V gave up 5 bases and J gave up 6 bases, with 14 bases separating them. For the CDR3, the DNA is TGCGCCAGCAGGACGGGGGGCGCAGCCGGGGAGCTGTTTTTT. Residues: CASRTGGAAGELFF.

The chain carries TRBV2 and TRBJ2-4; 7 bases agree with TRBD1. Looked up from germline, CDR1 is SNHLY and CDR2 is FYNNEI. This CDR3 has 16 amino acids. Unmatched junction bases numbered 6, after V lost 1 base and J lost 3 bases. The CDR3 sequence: CASSEGQGGGKNIQYF. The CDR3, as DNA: TGTGCCAGCAGTGAAGGACAGGGTGGGGGCAAAAACATTCAGTACTTC.

In DNA form, the CDR3 reads TGTGCCAGCAGCCCCCAATCTGGGGCCAACGTCCTGACTTTC. Translating it yields CASSPQSGANVLTF. V is TRBV6-6 and J is TRBJ2-6; D is uncertain. CDR3 length: 14 residues. V lost 6 bases and J 1 base, leaving 7 bases between the germline ends. Germline CDR1 is MNHNY and CDR2 is SVGAGI (reference sequence).

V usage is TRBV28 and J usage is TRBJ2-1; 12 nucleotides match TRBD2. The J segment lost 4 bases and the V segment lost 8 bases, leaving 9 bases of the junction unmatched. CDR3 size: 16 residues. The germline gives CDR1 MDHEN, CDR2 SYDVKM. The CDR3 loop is CASDSSGRAPYNEQFF. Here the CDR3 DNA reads TGTGCCAGCGACTCTAGCGGGAGGGCCCCGTACAATGAGCAGTTCTTC.